The rows below give T cell receptor beta chains drawn from one sample of a study of PD-L1 blockade in urothelial cancer. Clones were sequenced by immunoSEQ multiplex PCR, and TCRdb holds only the in-frame ones, with some missing. The table includes 80,000 to 100,000 clones, over 80% detected once. This sample comprised PBMCs, obtained around atezolizumab (anti-PD-L1) treatment. The receptors shown here come from a man between 65 and 85 years old with urothelial cancer. Each CDR3 is given with its conserved first and last residue. A D gene is named only where the DNA matches it firmly. Not every row has a clone size; where given, it reads once, few, many or a size class.

v_gene	d_gene	j_gene	abundance	CDR3nt	CDR3aa
TRBV5-1	.	TRBJ2-3	.	TGCGCCAGCAGCCCAGGGACTGCAACCCTAATCACAGATACGCAGTATTTT	CASSPGTATLITDTQYF
TRBV5-8	.	TRBJ1-2	.	TGTGCCAGCAACCTAAACTATGGCTACACCTTC	CASNLNYGYTF
TRBV18	.	TRBJ1-3	once	TGTGCCAGCTCACCTAACCGGGACACCTCCTCTGGAAACACCATATATTTT	CASSPNRDTSSGNTIYF
TRBV11-3	.	TRBJ1-1	.	TGTGCCAGCAGCTATGAGATGAACACTGAAGCTTTCTTT	CASSYEMNTEAFF
TRBV4-2	.	TRBJ1-1	.	TGTGCCAGCAGCACCAGGGGCGGGGGCACTGAAGCTTTCTTT	CASSTRGGGTEAFF
TRBV18	.	TRBJ1-5	.	TGTGCCAGCTCACCCACTGGGCCAGGTGGCAATCAGCCCCAGCATTTT	CASSPTGPGGNQPQHF
TRBV29-1	.	TRBJ1-2	few	TGCAGCGTTGAAGATTTCGAGGTGGGCTATGGCTACACCTTC	CSVEDFEVGYGYTF
TRBV6-1	TRBD1	TRBJ2-7	.	TGTGCCAGCAGGGGAGGGACAGGGGGCATCTACGAGCAGTACTTC	CASRGGTGGIYEQYF
TRBV7-8	TRBD1	TRBJ1-1	once	TGTGCCAGCAGCTTAATGACAGGGCCCCACACTGAAGCTTTCTTT	CASSLMTGPHTEAFF
TRBV2	TRBD2	TRBJ2-7	.	TGTGCCAGCAGTCCTCAGGGCGGGGGCTACGAGCAGTACTTC	CASSPQGGGYEQYF
TRBV9	TRBD2	TRBJ2-5	.	TGTGCCAGCAGCCCATGGACTAGCGGGGTTAAGGAGACCCAGTACTTC	CASSPWTSGVKETQYF
TRBV9	.	TRBJ2-1	.	TGTGCCAGCAGCGTAGCAGCGTACAATGAGCAGTTCTTC	CASSVAAYNEQFF
TRBV5-1	.	TRBJ2-2	.	TGCGCCAGCAGCTTGGACGTACTAGCCAGGGCGGTAAACACCGGGGAGCTGTTTTTT	CASSLDVLARAVNTGELFF
TRBV4-2	.	TRBJ2-1	.	TGTGCCAGCAGCCATCTGGGCGATGAGCAGTTCTTC	CASSHLGDEQFF
TRBV9	TRBD1	TRBJ1-1	.	TGTGCCAGCAGCGGGGGGACAGGTTCCATGAACACTGAAGCTTTCTTT	CASSGGTGSMNTEAFF
TRBV5-1	TRBD1	TRBJ2-5	.	TGCGCCAGCAGCTTGGGTCCGACAGGGAGAGAGACCCAGTACTTC	CASSLGPTGRETQYF
TRBV7-2	.	TRBJ2-7	.	TGTGCCAGCAGCCCCGCCGCGGGCTACGAGCAGTACTTC	CASSPAAGYEQYF
TRBV5-6	.	TRBJ1-2	.	TGTGCCAGCAGCTTGGGCGAGTCTGGCTACACCTTC	CASSLGESGYTF
TRBV2	TRBD1	TRBJ1-1	.	TGTGCCAGCAGTGAGGGCCCAGGGGGCGTCAAGAACACTGAAGCTTTCTTT	CASSEGPGGVKNTEAFF
TRBV11-1	.	TRBJ2-5	few	TGTGCCAGCAGCTTAGGGGGGGGCGCTGAGTCAGAGACCCAGTACTTC	CASSLGGGAESETQYF
TRBV11-2	TRBD2	TRBJ2-1	.	TGTGCCAGCAGCTTTAATGGCGGGGGGGCAGGAGAGCAGTTCTTC	CASSFNGGGAGEQFF
TRBV4-1	.	TRBJ2-5	.	TGCGCCAGCAGCCAAGATCACGCGGCGGAAGAGACCCAGTACTTC	CASSQDHAAEETQYF
TRBV7-3	TRBD2	TRBJ2-2	.	TGTGCCAGCAGCGCACGGACTAGCGGGAACACCGGGGAGCTGTTTTTT	CASSARTSGNTGELFF
TRBV7-2	.	TRBJ2-3	.	TGTGCCAGCAGCTTAAGCGGGCAGAACACAGATACGCAGTATTTT	CASSLSGQNTDTQYF
TRBV6-1	TRBD1	TRBJ1-1	.	TGTGCCAGCAGGGGTGGACAGGGCCGCACTGAAGCTTTCTTT	CASRGGQGRTEAFF